One sample yielded the 28 T cell receptor beta chains listed below, sequenced in a study of T cells in Graves' hyperthyroidism and ophthalmopathy. Amplified regions were TCR beta CDR3 sequences from RNA transcripts. The TCR CDR3 was amplified in a first-round RT-PCR using the HTBI primer set. TCRdb itself ran the multiplex PCR reads through MiXCR, one entry per CDR3 protein. The sample has about 640,000 distinct CDR3 sequences, 20% to 25% seen once. Source material: blood. The receptors were sampled from a young man with Graves' ophthalmopathy.

The V and J genes are TRBV19 and TRBJ2-3; 10 positions agree with TRBD1. Germline V gene sequence: CDR1 LNHDA, CDR2 SQIVND (reference sequence). CDR3 length: 14 residues. V was clipped by 4 bases and J by 6 bases; unmatched bases: 4. DNA for the CDR3: TGTGCCAGTAGTACAAGGACAGGGGGGGATACGCAGTATTTT. Translation: CASSTRTGGDTQYF.

In this sample, this clonotype turned up a few times. J is TRBJ1-5 and V is TRBV19; D unclear. The CDR3 extends over 15 amino acids. Germline V CDR1 and CDR2: LNHDA, SQIVND (reference sequence). Trimming pared 5 bases from V and 2 bases from J, leaving 13 bases between. This chain's CDR3 is CASSSYSEGNQPQHF. The CDR3, as DNA: TGTGCCAGTAGTTCTTACTCGGAGGGCAATCAGCCCCAGCATTTT.

There are many counts of this clonotype. V and J are TRBV11-2 and TRBJ2-3; the match to TRBD1 covers 8 bases. Per germline, CDR1 SGHAT and CDR2 FQNNGV. The CDR3 is made up of 15 amino acids. V gave up 4 bases and J gave up 1 base; unmatched junction bases: 4. The CDR3: CASSSSGGGTDTQYF. The CDR3 nucleotides read TGTGCCAGCAGCTCCTCAGGGGGCGGCACAGATACGCAGTATTTT.

V gene TRBV20-1 combines with J gene TRBJ1-5; D is perhaps TRBD1 (5 bases). The CDR3 runs to 12 residues. Germline lookup yields CDR1 DFQATT and CDR2 SNEGSKA (reference sequence). Trimming took off 6 bases at V and 4 bases at J, with 10 bases between the two ends. The CDR3 bases are TGCAGTGCCCGACGACAGAATCAGCCCCAGCATTTT. This translates into CSARRQNQPQHF.

This clonotype was seen at least ten times. This sequence joins TRBV20-1 and TRBJ1-2; D possibly corresponds to TRBD1 (5 bases). The CDR3 consists of 14 residues. Trimming stripped 1 base from V and 4 bases from J, with 13 bases between. Germline CDR1 DFQATT, CDR2 SNEGSKA (reference sequence). The CDR3: CSARVAGTFYGYTF. Written as DNA, the CDR3 is TGCAGTGCTAGAGTGGCAGGGACCTTCTATGGCTACACCTTC.

The chain has TRBV20-1 and TRBJ1-2, with D maybe TRBD1 (5 bases). The CDR3 has 13 amino acids. V was pared by 0 bases and J by 7 bases, with 12 bases between. Per the germline V gene, CDR1 is DFQATT and CDR2 is SNEGSKA (reference sequence). CDR3: CSAREAGSAGYTF. CDR3 in DNA: TGCAGTGCTAGAGAGGCAGGGTCGGCTGGCTACACCTTC.

This clonotype was recorded many times. The gene calls are TRBV11-2 and TRBJ1-1; 8 bases align to TRBD1. V was clipped by 4 bases and J by 6 bases; unmatched bases: 4. CDR1 and CDR2 from the germline V gene are SGHAT and FQNNGV. The length of the CDR3 is 13 residues. The CDR3 DNA reads TGTGCCAGCAGCTCCGGACAGGGCCCTGAAGCTTTCTTT. It codes for CASSSGQGPEAFF.

V gene TRBV5-5 combines with J gene TRBJ1-5; 8 nucleotides agree with TRBD1. This CDR3 has 14 residues. The germline V gene has CDR1 SGHKS and CDR2 YYEKEE (reference sequence). V lost 2 bases to trimming and J lost 6 bases; unmatched junction nucleotides: 4. The CDR3: CASSLQGVGQPQHF. The CDR3 DNA follows: TGTGCCAGCAGCTTACAGGGGGTAGGTCAGCCCCAGCATTTT.

This clonotype showed up many times. The chain has TRBV30 and TRBJ1-1, with D unresolved. Trimming pared 3 bases from V and 4 bases from J, leaving 9 bases between. This CDR3 contains 12 residues. Germline V lookup: CDR1 GTSNPN, CDR2 SVGIG (reference sequence). CDR3 loop: CAWRGGATEAFF. The CDR3 DNA reads TGTGCCTGGAGGGGCGGCGCCACTGAAGCTTTCTTT.

The V gene is TRBV9, the J gene TRBJ2-1; possible D gene TRBD2, 6 bases. The CDR3 is 14 amino acids. Trimming left V 6 bases short and J 3 bases short, with 13 bases between. Germline V gives CDR1 SGDLS, CDR2 YYNGEE. The CDR3 here is CASNGGSGYNEQFF. DNA of the CDR3: TGTGCCAGCAATGGAGGGAGTGGCTACAATGAGCAGTTCTTC. The variable domain in full, with the rest retrieved from reference TRBV9 and TRBJ2-1, is DSGVTQTPKHLITATGQRVTLRCSPRSGDLSVYWYQQSLDQGLQFLIQYYNGEERAKGNILERFSAQQFPDLHSELNLSSLELGDSALYFCASNGGSGYNEQFFGPGTRLTVL.

This clonotype was counted only a few times. The chain couples TRBV9 to TRBJ2-3; unclear D gene. This CDR3 is built from 13 residues. Germline lookup yields CDR1 SGDLS and CDR2 YYNGEE. Trimming shortened V by 0 bases and J by 6 bases, and 8 bases separated the two germline ends. The CDR3, as DNA: TGTGCCAGCAGCGTAGCGACTGGGGATACGCAGTATTTT. Its translation is CASSVATGDTQYF.

The CDR3 DNA reads TGCAGTGCTAGAGAACCTGCCTCCTACGAGCAGTTCTTC. Translating gives CSAREPASYEQFF. The chain couples TRBV20-1 to TRBJ2-7, with D hard to call. The last part of the DNA fits TRBJ2-1 better; the J call may be wrong. This CDR3 has 13 amino acids. Per germline, CDR1 DFQATT and CDR2 SNEGSKA (reference sequence).

There are many counts of this clonotype. The J gene is TRBJ2-1, the V gene TRBV7-2; 13 bases are shared with TRBD2. The trim removed 1 base at V and 1 base at J, leaving 13 bases unmatched. Germline V gene data show CDR1 as SGHTA and CDR2 as FQGNSA. The CDR3 consists of 21 residues. The CDR3, as DNA: TGTGCCAGCAGCTTAGGGGCTCGGACTAGCGGGAGATTCTCGTCCTACAATGAGCAGTTCTTC. This gives the protein CASSLGARTSGRFSSYNEQFF.

This clonotype was counted at least ten times. This chain uses TRBV7-6 with TRBJ1-2; D not resolved. The CDR3 extends over 14 amino acids. The germline CDR1 and CDR2 sequences are SGHVS and FNYEAQ. Deletions cut 7 bases from V and 6 bases from J, with 18 bases between. CDR3 bases: TGTGCCAGCACCCCTTACTTGGGAGAAAATGGCTACACCTTC. Its translation: CASTPYLGENGYTF.

This clonotype was found a few times. This chain links TRBV27 with TRBJ1-1; D unclear. V lost 1 base to trimming and J lost 6 bases, with 9 bases between them. The V gene's germline CDR1 is MNHEY and CDR2 SMNVEV (reference sequence). This CDR3 is 13 amino acids long. CDR3 coding DNA: TGTGCCAGCAGTTTATTCAGTGGATCTGAAGCTTTCTTT. Translating it yields CASSLFSGSEAFF.

V gene TRBV5-5 combines with J gene TRBJ1-2; D is unclear. V lost 2 bases and J 4 bases, leaving 9 bases between the germline ends. Germline values: CDR1 SGHKS, CDR2 YYEKEE (reference sequence). The CDR3 is 13 amino acids. CDR3: CASSFGQLYGYTF. The DNA of the CDR3 is TGTGCCAGCAGCTTTGGTCAACTCTATGGCTACACCTTC.

The chain recombines TRBV27 with TRBJ2-3; no clear D gene. Per germline, CDR1 MNHEY and CDR2 SMNVEV (reference sequence). Trimming removed 6 bases from V and 1 base from J, with 8 bases in between. The CDR3 runs 13 residues. This chain's CDR3 is CASRPTRTDTQYF. CDR3 nucleotide sequence: TGTGCCAGCAGACCCACGCGCACAGATACGCAGTATTTT.

V and J are TRBV4-1 and TRBJ2-1; 8 bases fit TRBD2. Losses at the gene ends were 0 bases for V and 4 bases for J; bases not matched to a gene: 5. This CDR3 is built from 16 residues. In germline, CDR1 is MGHRA, CDR2 YSYEKL. In nucleotides, the CDR3 is TGCGCCAGCAGCCAAGAAAGCGGGAGATCTTACAATGAGCAGTTCTTC. It specifies CASSQESGRSYNEQFF.

The chain links TRBV12-3 or TRBV12-4 to TRBJ2-3, with 8 bases matching TRBD2. The CDR3 extends over 14 amino acids. V shed 3 bases and J 5 bases; nucleotides not matched to a gene: 4. DNA for the CDR3: TGTGCCAGCAGTTTCGGGGGGGCGGGAGATACGCAGTATTTT. The encoded protein is CASSFGGAGDTQYF.

The chain joins TRBV24-1 to TRBJ1-2, with D perhaps TRBD1 (6 bases). The CDR3 sequence is 13 residues long. Germline V lookup: CDR1 KGHDR, CDR2 SFDVKD. V dropped 3 bases and J dropped 8 bases, with 12 bases sitting between them. CDR3 sequence: CATSDLSGEGYTF. DNA of the CDR3: TGTGCCACCAGTGATCTATCAGGGGAAGGCTACACCTTC.

The chain employs TRBV2 and TRBJ1-3, with D tentatively TRBD1 (6 bases). With 6 bases removed from V and 2 bases from J, the gap between germline ends came to 14 bases. The CDR3 is made up of 15 amino acids. The germline gives CDR1 SNHLY, CDR2 FYNNEI. CDR3 nucleotide sequence: TGTGCCAGCAGCGCCCAACAGGGAACTGGAAACACCATATATTTT. It encodes CASSAQQGTGNTIYF.

The chain uses TRBV11-2 and TRBJ1-3; D gene uncertain. The CDR3 totals 16 residues. Looked up from germline, CDR1 is SGHAT and CDR2 is FQNNGV. V lost 5 bases and J lost 1, with 15 bases in between. The CDR3 bases are TGTGCCAGCAGCGTATCGGGGTCCTCTTCTGGAAACACCATATATTTT. Its protein product is CASSVSGSSSGNTIYF.

This clonotype turned up a few times. This chain connects TRBV6-1 to TRBJ2-3, with 8 positions matching TRBD1. V gave up 5 bases and J gave up 0 bases; unmatched junction bases: 4. The CDR3 consists of 15 residues. CDR1 and CDR2 (germline): MNHNS, SASEGT. Here the CDR3 DNA reads TGTGCCAGCAGTTTTCAGGGGGCTAGCACAGATACGCAGTATTTT. Residues: CASSFQGASTDTQYF.

A remark on this clonotype: The conserved phenylalanine or tryptophan normally closing the CDR3 is absent here, so this likely arose from a read error. J is TRBJ2-2 and V is TRBV7-2; weak D call: TRBD1 (5 bases). The CDR3 has 14 residues. Trimming cost V 0 bases and J 4 bases, with 6 bases left between them. Germline CDR1 is SGHTA and CDR2 is FQGNSA. In DNA form, the CDR3 reads TGTGCCAGCAGCTTAGCAGGGGTCACCGGGGAGCTGTTTTCT. It yields the protein CASSLAGVTGELFS.

J is TRBJ2-7 and V is TRBV2; TRBD2 matches at 8 bases. This CDR3 spans 13 amino acids. The trim removed 8 bases at V and 5 bases at J, leaving 8 bases unmatched. Germline CDR1 and CDR2: SNHLY and FYNNEI. CDR3 coding DNA: TGTGCCAGCCTTTCCGCGGGAGGACACGAGCAGTACTTC. Residues: CASLSAGGHEQYF.

The V gene is TRBV5-4, the J gene TRBJ2-1, with TRBD1 as a possible D gene (6 bases). Germline V CDR1 and CDR2: SGHNT, YYREEE (reference sequence). The CDR3 totals 14 residues. V gave up 10 bases and J gave up 4 bases, with 18 bases separating them. The CDR3 spells CAGTKGQTYNEQFF. DNA of the CDR3: TGTGCCGGCACCAAAGGACAGACTTACAATGAGCAGTTCTTC.

This clonotype appeared a few times. The V and J genes are TRBV30 and TRBJ2-1, with TRBD2 identical over 10 bases. The V gene's germline CDR1 is GTSNPN and CDR2 SVGIG (reference sequence). J gave up 0 bases and V 2 bases, and 4 bases lay outside the gene matches. The CDR3 consists of 16 residues. The CDR3 reads CAWSWLAGASYNEQFF. CDR3 sequence (DNA): TGTGCCTGGAGTTGGCTAGCGGGAGCCTCCTACAATGAGCAGTTCTTC.

The chain is built from TRBV9 and TRBJ2-1; perhaps TRBD2 as D (5 bases). Looked up from germline, CDR1 is SGDLS and CDR2 is YYNGEE. The CDR3 is 14 residues long. V dropped 0 bases and J dropped 5 bases, with 9 bases sitting between them. This CDR3 is CASSVELVNNEQFF. CDR3 in DNA: TGTGCCAGCAGCGTAGAACTAGTGAACAATGAGCAGTTCTTC. Variable domain in full (rest from reference TRBV9 and TRBJ2-1): DSGVTQTPKHLITATGQRVTLRCSPRSGDLSVYWYQQSLDQGLQFLIQYYNGEERAKGNILERFSAQQFPDLHSELNLSSLELGDSALYFCASSVELVNNEQFFGPGTRLTVL.